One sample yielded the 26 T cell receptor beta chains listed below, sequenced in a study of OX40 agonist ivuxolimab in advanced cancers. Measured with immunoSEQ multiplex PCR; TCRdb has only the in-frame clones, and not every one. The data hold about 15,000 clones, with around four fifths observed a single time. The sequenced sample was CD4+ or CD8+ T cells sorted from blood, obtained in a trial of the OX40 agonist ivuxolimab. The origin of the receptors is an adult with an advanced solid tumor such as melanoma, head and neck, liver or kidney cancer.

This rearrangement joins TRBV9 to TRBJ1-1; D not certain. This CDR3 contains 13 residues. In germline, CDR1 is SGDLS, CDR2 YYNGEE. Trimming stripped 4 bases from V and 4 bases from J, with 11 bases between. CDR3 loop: CASSPPSSTEAFF. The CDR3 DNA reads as TGTGCCAGCAGCCCGCCTTCGAGCACTGAAGCTTTCTTT.

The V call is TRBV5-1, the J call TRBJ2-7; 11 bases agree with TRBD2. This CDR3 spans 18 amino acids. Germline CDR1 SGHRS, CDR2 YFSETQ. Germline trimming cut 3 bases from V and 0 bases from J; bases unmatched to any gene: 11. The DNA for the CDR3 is TGCGCCAGCAGCTCCGGGAGGCTAGCGGGGGGAAGCTCCTACGAGCAGTACTTC. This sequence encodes CASSSGRLAGGSSYEQYF.

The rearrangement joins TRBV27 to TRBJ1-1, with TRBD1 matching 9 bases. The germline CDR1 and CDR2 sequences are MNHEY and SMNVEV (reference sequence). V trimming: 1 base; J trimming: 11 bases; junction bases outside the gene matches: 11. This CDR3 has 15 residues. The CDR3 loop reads CASSLLVGQGSRAFF. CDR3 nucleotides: TGTGCCAGCAGTTTATTAGTGGGACAGGGAAGTAGGGCTTTCTTT.

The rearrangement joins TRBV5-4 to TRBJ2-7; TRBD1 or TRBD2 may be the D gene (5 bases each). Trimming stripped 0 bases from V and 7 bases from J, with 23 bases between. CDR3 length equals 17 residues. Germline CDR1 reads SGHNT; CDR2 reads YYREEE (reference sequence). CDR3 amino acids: CASSLVGGGNPLSEQYF. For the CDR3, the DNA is TGTGCCAGCAGCTTGGTGGGTGGGGGTAACCCACTTTCTGAGCAGTACTTC.

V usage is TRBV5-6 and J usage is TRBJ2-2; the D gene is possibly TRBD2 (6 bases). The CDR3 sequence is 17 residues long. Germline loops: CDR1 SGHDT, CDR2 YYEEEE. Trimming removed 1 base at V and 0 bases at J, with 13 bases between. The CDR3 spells CASSLRVGGPNTGELFF. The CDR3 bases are TGTGCCAGCAGCTTGAGGGTCGGAGGGCCGAACACCGGGGAGCTGTTTTTT.

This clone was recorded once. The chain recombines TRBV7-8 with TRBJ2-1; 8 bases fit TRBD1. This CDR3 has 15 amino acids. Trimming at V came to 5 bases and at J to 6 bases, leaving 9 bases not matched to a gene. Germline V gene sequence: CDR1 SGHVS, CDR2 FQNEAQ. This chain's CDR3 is CASSTRTGFVNEQFF. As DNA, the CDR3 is TGTGCCAGCAGCACGAGGACAGGGTTCGTCAATGAGCAGTTCTTC.

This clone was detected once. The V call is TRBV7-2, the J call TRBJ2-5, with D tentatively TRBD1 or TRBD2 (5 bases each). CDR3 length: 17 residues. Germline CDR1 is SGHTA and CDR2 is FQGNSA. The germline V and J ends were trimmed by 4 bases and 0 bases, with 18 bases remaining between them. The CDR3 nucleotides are TGTGCCAGCAGCTCCCGCGAGGGGCCCCTGTACCAAGAGACCCAGTACTTC. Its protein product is CASSSREGPLYQETQYF.

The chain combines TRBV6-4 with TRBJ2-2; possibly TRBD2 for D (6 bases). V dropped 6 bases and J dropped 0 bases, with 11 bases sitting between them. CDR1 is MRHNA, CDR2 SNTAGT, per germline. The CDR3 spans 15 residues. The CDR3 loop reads CASRPGLTNTGELFF. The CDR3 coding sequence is TGTGCCAGCAGACCGGGACTTACGAACACCGGGGAGCTGTTTTTT.

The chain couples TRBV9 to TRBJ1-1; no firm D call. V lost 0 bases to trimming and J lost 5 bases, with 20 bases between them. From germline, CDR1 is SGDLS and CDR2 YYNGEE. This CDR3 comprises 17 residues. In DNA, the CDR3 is TGTGCCAGCAGCGTAGATTTCGACCTGGGGAGAGGAACTGAAGCTTTCTTT. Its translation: CASSVDFDLGRGTEAFF.

CDR3 in amino acids: CASSEGQWNTIYF. The DNA for the CDR3 is TGTGCCAGCAGTGAAGGACAGTGGAACACCATATATTTT. This chain uses TRBV6-1 with TRBJ1-3, with D perhaps matching TRBD1 (5 bases). V lost 1 base and J lost 7, with 8 bases in between. Germline V gives CDR1 MNHNS, CDR2 SASEGT. CDR3 length equals 13 residues.

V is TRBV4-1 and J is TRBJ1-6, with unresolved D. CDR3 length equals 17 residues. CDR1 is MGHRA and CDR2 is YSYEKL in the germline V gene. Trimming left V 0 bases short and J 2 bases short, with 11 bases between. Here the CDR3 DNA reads TGCGCCAGCAGCCAAGATTCCTTGGGAGCCTATAATTCACCCCTCCACTTT. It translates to CASSQDSLGAYNSPLHF.

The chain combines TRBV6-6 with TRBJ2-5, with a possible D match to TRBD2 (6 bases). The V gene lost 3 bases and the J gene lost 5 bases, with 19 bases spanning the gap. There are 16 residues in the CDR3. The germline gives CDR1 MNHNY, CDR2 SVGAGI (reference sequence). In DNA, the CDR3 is TGTGCCAGCAGTTATGAGCGGGCCAGTTTGCAGGAGACCCAGTACTTC. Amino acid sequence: CASSYERASLQETQYF.

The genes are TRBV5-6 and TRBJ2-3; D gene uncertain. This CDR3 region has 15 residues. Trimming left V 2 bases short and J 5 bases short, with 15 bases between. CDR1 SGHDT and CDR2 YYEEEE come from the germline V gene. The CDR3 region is CASSFPELVGDTQYF. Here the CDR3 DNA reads TGTGCCAGCAGCTTCCCCGAGCTTGTGGGAGATACGCAGTATTTT.

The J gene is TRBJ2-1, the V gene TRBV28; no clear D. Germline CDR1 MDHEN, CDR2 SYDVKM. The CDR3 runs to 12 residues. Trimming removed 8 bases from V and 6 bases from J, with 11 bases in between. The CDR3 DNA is TGTGCCAGCTCCTCTTTAGGCAATGAGCAGTTCTTC. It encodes CASSSLGNEQFF.

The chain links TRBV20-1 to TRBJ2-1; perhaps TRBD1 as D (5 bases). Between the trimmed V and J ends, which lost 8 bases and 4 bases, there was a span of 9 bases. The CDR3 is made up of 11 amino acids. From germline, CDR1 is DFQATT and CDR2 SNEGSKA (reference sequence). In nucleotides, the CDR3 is TGCAGTAGGGGCTTTTACAATGAGCAGTTCTTC. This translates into CSRGFYNEQFF.

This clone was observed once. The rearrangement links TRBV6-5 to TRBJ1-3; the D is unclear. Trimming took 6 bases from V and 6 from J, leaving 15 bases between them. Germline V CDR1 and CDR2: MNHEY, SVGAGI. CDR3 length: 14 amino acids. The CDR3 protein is CASSPVQIENTIYF. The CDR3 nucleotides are TGTGCCAGCAGCCCCGTTCAGATCGAAAACACCATATATTTT.

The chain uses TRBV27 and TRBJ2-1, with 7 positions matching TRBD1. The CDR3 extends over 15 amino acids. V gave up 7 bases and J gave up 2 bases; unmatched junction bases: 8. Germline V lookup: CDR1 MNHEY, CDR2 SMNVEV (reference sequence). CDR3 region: CASTISGTAYNEQFF. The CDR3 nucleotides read TGTGCCAGCACTATTTCCGGGACAGCCTACAATGAGCAGTTCTTC.

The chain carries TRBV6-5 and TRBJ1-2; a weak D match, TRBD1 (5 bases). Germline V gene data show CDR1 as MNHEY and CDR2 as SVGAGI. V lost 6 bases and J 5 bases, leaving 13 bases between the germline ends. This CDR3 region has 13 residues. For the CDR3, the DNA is TGTGCCAGCAGCGCAGGGACCCTATATGGCTACACCTTC. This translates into CASSAGTLYGYTF.

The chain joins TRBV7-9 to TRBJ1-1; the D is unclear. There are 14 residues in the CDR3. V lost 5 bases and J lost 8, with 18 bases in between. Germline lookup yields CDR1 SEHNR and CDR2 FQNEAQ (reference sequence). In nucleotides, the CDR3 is TGTGCCAGCAGCGATATAGCAGGCGTACCAGAAGCTTTCTTT. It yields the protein CASSDIAGVPEAFF.

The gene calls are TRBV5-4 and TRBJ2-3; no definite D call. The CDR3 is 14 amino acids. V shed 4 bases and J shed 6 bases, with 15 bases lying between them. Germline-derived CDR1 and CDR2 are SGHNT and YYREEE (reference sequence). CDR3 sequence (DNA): TGTGCCAGCAGCCCGTCCCGGTGGTTGGATACGCAGTATTTT. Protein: CASSPSRWLDTQYF.

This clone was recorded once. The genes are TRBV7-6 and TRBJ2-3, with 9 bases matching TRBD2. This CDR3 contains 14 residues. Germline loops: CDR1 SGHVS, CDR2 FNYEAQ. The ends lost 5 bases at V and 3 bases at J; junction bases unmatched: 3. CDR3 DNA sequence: TGTGCCAGCAGCGATAGCGGGAGTACAGATACGCAGTATTTT. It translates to CASSDSGSTDTQYF.

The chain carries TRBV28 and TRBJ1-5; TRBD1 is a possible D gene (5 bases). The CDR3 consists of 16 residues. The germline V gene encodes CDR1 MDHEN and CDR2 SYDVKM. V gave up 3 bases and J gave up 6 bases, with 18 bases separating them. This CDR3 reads CASSFWQGGLGQPQHF. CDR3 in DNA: TGTGCCAGCAGTTTCTGGCAGGGTGGTCTGGGTCAGCCCCAGCATTTT.

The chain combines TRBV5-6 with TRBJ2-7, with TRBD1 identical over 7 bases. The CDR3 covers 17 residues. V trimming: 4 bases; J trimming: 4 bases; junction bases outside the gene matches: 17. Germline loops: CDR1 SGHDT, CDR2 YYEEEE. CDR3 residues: CASSEFESPGTEYEQYF. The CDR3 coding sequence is TGTGCCAGCAGCGAGTTCGAAAGCCCCGGGACAGAATACGAGCAGTACTTC.

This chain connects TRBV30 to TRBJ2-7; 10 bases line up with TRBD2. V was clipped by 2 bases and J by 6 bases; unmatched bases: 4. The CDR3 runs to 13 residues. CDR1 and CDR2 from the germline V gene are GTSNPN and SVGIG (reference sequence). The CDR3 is CAWSLAGVFEQYF. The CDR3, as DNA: TGTGCCTGGAGTCTAGCGGGAGTCTTCGAGCAGTACTTC.

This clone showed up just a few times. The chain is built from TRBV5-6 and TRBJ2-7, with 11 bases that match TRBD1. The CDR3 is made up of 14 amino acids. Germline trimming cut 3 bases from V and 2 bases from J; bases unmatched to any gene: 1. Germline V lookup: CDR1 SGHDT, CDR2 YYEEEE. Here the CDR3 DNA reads TGTGCCAGCAGCTCGGGACAGGGGGCCTACGAGCAGTACTTC. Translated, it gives CASSSGQGAYEQYF.

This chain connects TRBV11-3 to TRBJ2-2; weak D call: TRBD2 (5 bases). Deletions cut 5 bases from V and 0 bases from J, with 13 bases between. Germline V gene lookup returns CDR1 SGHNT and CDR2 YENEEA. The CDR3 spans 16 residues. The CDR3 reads CASSHGLRANTGELFF. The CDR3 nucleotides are TGTGCCAGCAGCCACGGACTCAGAGCGAACACCGGGGAGCTGTTTTTT.